One sample yielded the 29 T cell receptor beta chains listed below, sequenced in a study of T cell repertoires in cytomegalovirus infection. The antigens these receptors bind are not known. Each CDR3 protein gets one entry after TCRdb re-called the reads with MiXCR. In the table there are tens of thousands of distinct CDR3 sequences, about a fifth of which are singletons. Material: CD8+ T cells from cultured PBMCs, obtained from culture after CMV antigen stimulation. These receptors were collected from a human donor in good health (CMV status not recorded). Some clones in this sample may be carry-over from other donors' samples.

This clonotype was counted between two and nine times. The chain carries TRBV7-2 and TRBJ2-7, with 8 nucleotides matching TRBD2. The CDR3 covers 15 residues. V shed 3 bases and J 2 bases; nucleotides not matched to a gene: 6. Germline CDR1 is SGHTA and CDR2 is FQGNSA. The DNA for the CDR3 is TGTGCCAGCAGCTTTGGAGCGGGAGCGGCCTACGAGCAGTACTTC. Translated: CASSFGAGAAYEQYF. The variable domain in full, completed from reference TRBV7-2 and TRBJ2-7, reads GAGVSQSPSNKVTEKGKDVELRCDPISGHTALYWYRQSLGQGLEFLIYFQGNSAPDKSGLPSDRFSAERTGGSVSTLTIQRTQQEDSAVYLCASSFGAGAAYEQYFGPGTRLTVT.

V and J are TRBV7-3 and TRBJ1-1; D not resolved. The CDR3 has 13 amino acids. V was pared by 4 bases and J by 5 bases, with 11 bases between. In germline, CDR1 is SGHTA, CDR2 FQGTGA. The CDR3 region has the DNA TGTGCCAGCAGCTACGCAAGGAAAACTGAAGCTTTCTTT. Its translation is CASSYARKTEAFF.

This clonotype has more than one count but fewer than ten. This chain links TRBV27 with TRBJ2-2; D unresolved. V shed 0 bases and J shed 6 bases, with 8 bases lying between them. Germline V lookup: CDR1 MNHEY, CDR2 SMNVEV (reference sequence). The CDR3 totals 14 residues. For the CDR3, the DNA is TGTGCCAGCAGTTTATCGGTCGTGGCCGGGGAGCTGTTTTTT. It translates to CASSLSVVAGELFF.

This chain uses TRBV7-6 with TRBJ2-7; 10 bases fit TRBD1. The CDR3 runs to 15 residues. The germline V gene has CDR1 SGHVS and CDR2 FNYEAQ. Unmatched junction bases numbered 5, after V lost 4 bases and J lost 2 bases. CDR3 residues: CASSYGTGETYEQYF. CDR3 coding DNA: TGTGCCAGCAGCTACGGGACAGGGGAGACCTACGAGCAGTACTTC. Full variable domain (outside the CDR3, taken from reference TRBV7-6 and TRBJ2-7): GAGVSQSPRYKVTKRGQDVALRCDPISGHVSLYWYRQALGQGPEFLTYFNYEAQQDKSGLPNDRFSAERPEGSISTLTIQRTEQRDSAMYRCASSYGTGETYEQYFGPGTRLTVT.

This clonotype has only a few counts. For the CDR3, the DNA is TGTGCCAGCAACTACCGGGACAACGCCTACGAGCAGTACTTC. Amino acid sequence: CASNYRDNAYEQYF. The rearrangement links TRBV6-1 to TRBJ2-7; D might be TRBD1 (6 bases). Germline V lookup: CDR1 MNHNS, CDR2 SASEGT. This CDR3 has 14 residues. V was shortened by 7 bases and J by 2 bases, with 15 bases between the two germline ends.

This clonotype was seen a few times. The chain combines TRBV7-9 with TRBJ2-5, with D perhaps TRBD1 or TRBD2 (5 bases each). Trimming took off 6 bases at V and 7 bases at J, with 15 bases between the two ends. In germline, CDR1 is SEHNR, CDR2 FQNEAQ (reference sequence). The CDR3 totals 13 residues. CDR3 bases: TGTGCCAGCAGATCTGCGGTTGGGGGGACCCAGTACTTC. Translating it yields CASRSAVGGTQYF. Looking up the rest from reference TRBV7-9 and TRBJ2-5 gives the full variable domain: DTGVSQNPRHKITKRGQNVTFRCDPISEHNRLYWYRQTLGQGPEFLTYFQNEAQLEKSRLLSDRFSAERPKGSFSTLEIQRTEQGDSAMYLCASRSAVGGTQYFGPGTRLLVL.

This clonotype was picked up a small number of times. The chain is built from TRBV7-8 and TRBJ1-3, with TRBD1 identical over 7 bases. V trimming: 3 bases; J trimming: 0 bases; junction bases outside the gene matches: 8. The CDR3 contains 17 residues. Germline V CDR1 and CDR2: SGHVS, FQNEAQ. DNA for the CDR3: TGTGCCAGCAGCTTTTTACCCGGGACAGCCTCTGGAAACACCATATATTTT. The encoded protein is CASSFLPGTASGNTIYF.

This clonotype was seen only a few times. The CDR3 DNA is TGTGCCAGCAGCCTGGGTCGGGACTCCTACTACGAGCAGTACTTC. Its protein product is CASSLGRDSYYEQYF. The V call is TRBV7-2, the J call TRBJ2-7; D possibly corresponds to TRBD2 (6 bases). The germline V and J ends were trimmed by 5 bases and 3 bases, with 17 bases remaining between them. This CDR3 is 15 amino acids long. Germline loops: CDR1 SGHTA, CDR2 FQGNSA.

This clonotype was seen ten or more times. This chain links TRBV6-1 with TRBJ2-1, with 9 bases identical to TRBD2. Trimming cost V 9 bases and J 2 bases; bases outside gene matches: 8. Germline V gene data show CDR1 as MNHNS and CDR2 as SASEGT. This CDR3 region has 15 residues. The CDR3 region is CASERLAETYNEQFF. The CDR3 nucleotides are TGTGCCAGTGAAAGACTAGCGGAGACCTACAATGAGCAGTTCTTC.

This clonotype was seen more than once but under ten times. This sequence joins TRBV6-2 or TRBV6-3 and TRBJ1-5, with D hard to call. This CDR3 comprises 13 residues. V lost 2 bases and J 1 base, leaving 3 bases between the germline ends. CDR1 and CDR2 from the germline V gene are MNHEY and SVGEGT. CDR3: CASSYVSNQPQHF. The CDR3, as DNA: TGTGCCAGCAGTTACGTGAGCAATCAGCCCCAGCATTTT.

The V and J genes are TRBV6-2 or TRBV6-3 and TRBJ2-1; no reliable D call. The CDR3 extends over 12 amino acids. The germline V gene has CDR1 MNHEY and CDR2 SVGEGT. V was shortened by 6 bases and J by 10 bases, with 13 bases between the two germline ends. CDR3 in amino acids: CASRLDFAEQFF. The DNA of the CDR3 is TGTGCCAGCAGACTCGATTTCGCGGAGCAGTTCTTC.

As to this clonotype: A read error may produce the germline difference seen at one junction end. The V call is TRBV2, the J call TRBJ1-2; 8 positions match TRBD1. Germline CDR1 and CDR2: SNHLY and FYNNEI. This CDR3 region has 13 residues. The CDR3 DNA follows: TGTGCCAGCAGTGAAGCTCGGACAGGGCGCCCCCTCTTC. Its protein product is CASSEARTGRPLF.

This clonotype was seen only a few times. The chain recombines TRBV11-2 with TRBJ2-1, with TRBD2 matching 9 bases. J was trimmed by 7 bases and V by 7 bases; bases with no gene match: 8. Per germline, CDR1 SGHAT and CDR2 FQNNGV. This CDR3 has 14 residues. The CDR3 bases are TGTGCCAGCAAAGTCTCTGCGGGGGGGAATGAGCAGTTCTTC. It codes for CASKVSAGGNEQFF.

The chain recombines TRBV20-1 with TRBJ2-1, with D maybe TRBD2 (5 bases). The V end lost 0 bases, the J end lost 4 bases, and 13 bases lay between the germline ends. This CDR3 region has 15 residues. The germline V gene encodes CDR1 DFQATT and CDR2 SNEGSKA (reference sequence). CDR3 protein: CSARDLAGIYNEQFF. The CDR3, as DNA: TGCAGTGCTAGAGATCTGGCGGGCATATACAATGAGCAGTTCTTC.

Turning to this clonotype: This may arise from a read error, as a much more abundant clone is one base away. It is likely a read error, because the conserved phenylalanine at the end of the CDR3 is missing. The chain has TRBV20-1 and TRBJ1-2; D is uncertain. The V and J ends lost 0 bases and 8 bases respectively, with 10 bases between them. The CDR3 is 12 residues long. CDR1 and CDR2 (germline): DFQATT, SNEGSKA (reference sequence). CDR3 nucleotides: TGCAGTGCTAGAGATTCTGCCGGGGGCTACACCTTG. This gives the protein CSARDSAGGYTL.

This clonotype has a handful of counts. The chain combines TRBV19 with TRBJ2-1; 9 bases match TRBD1. V dropped 2 bases and J dropped 3; count of bases not matched to a gene: 5. The CDR3 covers 16 residues. In germline, CDR1 is LNHDA, CDR2 SQIVND (reference sequence). CDR3 DNA sequence: TGTGCCAGTAGTATAACCCGGGACAGGGTCTACAATGAGCAGTTCTTC. This codes for CASSITRDRVYNEQFF.

The chain joins TRBV7-8 to TRBJ1-5, with TRBD1 matching 11 bases. This CDR3 comprises 15 residues. Germline loops: CDR1 SGHVS, CDR2 FQNEAQ. Trimming took 4 bases from V and 7 from J; bases not matched to a gene: 6. CDR3 in DNA: TGTGCCAGCAGCTGGGGACAGGGGGTATACCAGCCCCAGCATTTT. This sequence encodes CASSWGQGVYQPQHF. The whole variable domain, filled in from reference TRBV7-8 and TRBJ1-5, reads GAGVSQSPRYKVAKRGQDVALRCDPISGHVSLFWYQQALGQGPEFLTYFQNEAQLDKSGLPSDRFFAERPEGSVSTLKIQRTQQEDSAVYLCASSWGQGVYQPQHFGDGTRLSIL.

This clonotype was detected a few times. The chain joins TRBV7-6 to TRBJ2-3; TRBD1 aligns across 7 bases. V shed 5 bases, J shed 2 bases, and the junction held 7 bases outside the gene matches. CDR1 is SGHVS and CDR2 is FNYEAQ in the germline V gene. The CDR3 has 15 residues. The CDR3 loop is CASSPPQGDTDTQYF. The CDR3 DNA reads as TGTGCCAGCAGCCCACCTCAGGGGGACACAGATACGCAGTATTTT.

This clonotype has more than one count but fewer than ten. This sequence joins TRBV12-5 and TRBJ1-1; no definite D call. Germline CDR1 is LGHNT and CDR2 is FRNRAP. This CDR3 is 12 amino acids long. V was pared by 5 bases and J by 10 bases, with 14 bases between. The chain's CDR3 is CASGKWPGGAFF. The CDR3 DNA is TGTGCTAGTGGTAAGTGGCCCGGCGGAGCTTTCTTT.

The chain carries TRBV7-2 and TRBJ1-1; D is uncertain. V was clipped by 1 base and J by 6 bases, with 9 bases between them. The CDR3 covers 13 residues. Germline assignment: CDR1 SGHTA and CDR2 FQGNSA. CDR3 amino acids: CASSLGVAAEAFF. The CDR3 nucleotides read TGTGCCAGCAGCTTAGGTGTAGCGGCTGAAGCTTTCTTT.

The table lists this clonotype with a few counts. This rearrangement joins TRBV28 to TRBJ2-3, with D possibly being TRBD1 (6 bases). The V end lost 6 bases, the J end lost 4 bases, and 20 bases lay between the germline ends. Germline CDR1 and CDR2: MDHEN and SYDVKM. The CDR3 is 16 residues long. DNA of the CDR3: TGTGCCAGCAGCCCTCTGCAGGGGAGCCACGCAGATACGCAGTATTTT. It translates to CASSPLQGSHADTQYF.

This chain links TRBV12-3 or TRBV12-4 with TRBJ1-5; D call uncertain. Trimming took off 3 bases at V and 2 bases at J, with 11 bases between the two ends. CDR3 length: 15 residues. This chain's CDR3 is CASSLDRLGNQPQHF. DNA of the CDR3: TGTGCCAGCAGTTTGGATAGGTTGGGCAATCAGCCCCAGCATTTT.

This clonotype came up a few times. The chain carries TRBV7-3 and TRBJ2-1; 10 bases are shared with TRBD2. V was clipped by 3 bases and J by 5 bases; unmatched bases: 4. Germline assignment: CDR1 SGHTA and CDR2 FQGTGA. This CDR3 has 15 residues. CDR3 loop: CASSLTAGGDNEQFF. The CDR3 nucleotides read TGTGCCAGCAGCTTGACAGCGGGGGGGGACAATGAGCAGTTCTTC.

This clonotype appeared a few times. This chain links TRBV7-6 with TRBJ2-5; D ambiguous. CDR1 is SGHVS, CDR2 FNYEAQ, per germline. Trimming left V 3 bases short and J 2 bases short, with 7 bases between. This CDR3 region has 13 residues. The CDR3 bases are TGTGCCAGCAGCTTTAGGGTTCAAGAGACCCAGTACTTC. It translates to CASSFRVQETQYF.

DNA of the CDR3: TGTGCCAGCGGACGCTCCGGGACTAGGGGTACCGGGGAGCTGTTTTTT. This translates into CASGRSGTRGTGELFF. This chain connects TRBV6-5 to TRBJ2-2, with 8 nucleotides matching TRBD2. This CDR3 has 16 amino acids. Trimming at V came to 8 bases and at J to 5 bases, leaving 13 bases not matched to a gene. Germline lookup yields CDR1 MNHEY and CDR2 SVGAGI.

Ten or more counts support this clonotype. This CDR3 is CASSSLGTDLSYEQYF. CDR3 coding DNA: TGTGCCAGCAGCTCGCTGGGGACAGACCTATCCTACGAGCAGTACTTC. The chain has TRBV7-9 and TRBJ2-7; 7 bases are a match to TRBD1. The junction had 10 bases not matched to a gene; V was cut back by 4 bases and J by 1 base. Looked up from germline, CDR1 is SEHNR and CDR2 is FQNEAQ (reference sequence). This CDR3 has 16 amino acids.

This clonotype was seen a handful of times. This sequence joins TRBV9 and TRBJ2-1; D might be TRBD2 (7 bases). In germline, CDR1 is SGDLS, CDR2 YYNGEE. The CDR3 contains 17 residues. Trimming left V 0 bases short and J 3 bases short, with 16 bases between. CDR3 nucleotides: TGTGCCAGCAGCGTAGGTGGCGGGGGCGGGAGCTACAATGAGCAGTTCTTC. Its translation is CASSVGGGGGSYNEQFF.

J is TRBJ2-1 and V is TRBV7-2; perhaps TRBD2 as D (6 bases). This CDR3 has 16 residues. CDR1 and CDR2 from the germline V gene are SGHTA and FQGNSA. Trimming cost V 3 bases and J 0 bases, with 12 bases left between them. The CDR3 DNA follows: TGTGCCAGCAGCTTGTACGGCGGGGACTCCTACAATGAGCAGTTCTTC. Amino acid sequence: CASSLYGGDSYNEQFF.

This clonotype was detected ten times or more. The chain couples TRBV7-8 to TRBJ2-2; the match to TRBD1 covers 8 bases. The V segment lost 1 base and the J segment 4 bases; nucleotides outside the gene matches: 5. The germline V gene encodes CDR1 SGHVS and CDR2 FQNEAQ. The CDR3 totals 16 residues. CDR3 DNA sequence: TGTGCCAGCAGCTTAGGGAGGACAGGGAGCACCGGGGAGCTGTTTTTT. This sequence encodes CASSLGRTGSTGELFF.